The sequence of this T cell receptor (beta chain) was determined in a study of blood T cell repertoires in COVID-19. Clones were read by immunoSEQ multiplex PCR, and TCRdb kept only the in-frame ones, dropping some. This sample has about 260,000 clones; just under 90% occur once, and the top ten carry 4.1%. This CDR3 spans 19 amino acids. Germline V gene lookup returns CDR1 MRHNA and CDR2 SNTAGT. Trimming cost V 5 bases and J 3 bases; bases outside gene matches: 18. This TCR was recovered from a woman aged 25-40 years with acute COVID-19. The chain is built from TRBV6-4 and TRBJ2-2, with 7 bases matching TRBD2. Source material: PBMCs or T cells enriched from blood (not recorded which). The CDR3 nucleotides read TGTGCCAGCAGTCCGTCAGGACTAGTCGGTATTCGGGACACCGGGGAGCTGTTTTTT. Its protein product is CASSPSGLVGIRDTGELFF.